This T cell receptor (beta chain) was captured in a study of radiotherapy plus CTLA-4 blockade in lung cancer. The method was immunoSEQ multiplex PCR; TCRdb's version includes in-frame clones alone and lacks a portion of them. The sample yields 50,000 to 75,000 clones, around three quarters seen once. This CDR3 spans 17 amino acids. V was clipped by 5 bases and J by 6 bases, with 23 bases between them. CDR1 SEHNR and CDR2 FQNEAQ come from the germline V gene (reference sequence). This TCR derives from a human donor with non-small cell lung cancer who had a complete response to radiotherapy plus ipilimumab. This sequence joins TRBV7-9 and TRBJ1-3; D is perhaps TRBD1 (6 bases). Sequencing was performed on peripheral blood, taken from a patient treated with radiotherapy plus ipilimumab. CDR3 in DNA: TGTGCCAGCAGCCCAGTAACGATTTGGACAGAAGAAAACACCATATATTTT. This translates into CASSPVTIWTEENTIYF.